The clone carrying this T cell receptor (beta chain) appeared many times. The CDR3 extends over 15 amino acids. CDR1 and CDR2 from the germline V gene are MNHEY and SVGEGT. J gave up 7 bases and V 6 bases, and 9 bases lay outside the gene matches. Clones were sequenced by immunoSEQ multiplex PCR, and TCRdb holds only the in-frame ones, with some missing. The table has around 160,000 clones, approximately 90% seen once; the top ten hold about 15%. This sample stems from a study of T cell responses to AZD1222 COVID-19 vaccine. This specimen was peripheral blood, taken on day 0 of AZD1222 vaccination. The rearrangement links TRBV6-2 or TRBV6-3 to TRBJ2-1; 10 nucleotides line up with TRBD1. This sequence was found in an adult in good health. The DNA for the CDR3 is TGTGCCAGCAGCCAGACAGGGGGCGCGAGGAATGAGCAGTTCTTC. It yields the protein CASSQTGGARNEQFF.